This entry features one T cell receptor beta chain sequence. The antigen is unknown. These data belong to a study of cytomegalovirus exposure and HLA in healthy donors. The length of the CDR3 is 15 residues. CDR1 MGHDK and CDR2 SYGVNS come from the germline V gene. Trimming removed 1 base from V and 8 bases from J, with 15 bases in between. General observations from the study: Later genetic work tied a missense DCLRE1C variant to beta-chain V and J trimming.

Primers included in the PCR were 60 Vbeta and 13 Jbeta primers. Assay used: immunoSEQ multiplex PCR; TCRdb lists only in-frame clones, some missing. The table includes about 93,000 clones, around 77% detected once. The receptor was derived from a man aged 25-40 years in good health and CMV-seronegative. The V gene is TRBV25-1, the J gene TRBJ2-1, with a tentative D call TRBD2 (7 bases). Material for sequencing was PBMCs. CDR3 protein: CASSELGRGGDEQFF. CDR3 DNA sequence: TGTGCCAGCAGTGAATTGGGCAGGGGAGGGGATGAGCAGTTCTTC.